Listed below are T cell receptor beta chains from one sample, sequenced in a study of PD-1 blockade in classical Hodgkin lymphoma. Profiling relied on immunoSEQ multiplex PCR, and the TCRdb table lists in-frame clones only, not all of them. This table has 50,000 or so clones, roughly 89% appearing once. The starting material was peripheral blood mononuclear cells (PBMCs), obtained before the fourth cycle of nivolumab. The receptor set was obtained from a human donor with classical Hodgkin lymphoma. Each CDR3 is given with its conserved first and last residue. The order of the fields is D gene, V gene, J gene, CDR3 DNA, CDR3 protein. The D gene is left open where the match is weak.

TRBD2	TRBV6-6	TRBJ2-7	TGTGCCAGCAGCCCAGCGGGAGGGCCGGCCGAGCAGTACTTC	CASSPAGGPAEQYF
.	TRBV4-1	TRBJ2-5	TGCGCCAGCAGAACTAGTACAGGTATCATACCCCAAGCGAGAGAGACCCAGTACTTC	CASRTSTGIIPQARETQYF
.	TRBV11-3	TRBJ2-7	TGTGCCAGCGGCCAGGAGGACCCTAGTTTAGAGCAGTACTTC	CASGQEDPSLEQYF
TRBD2	TRBV10-2	TRBJ2-7	TGCGCCAGCAGTGAGTCCAGCGGGAGGTGGGGTAACGAGCAGTACTTC	CASSESSGRWGNEQYF
.	TRBV5-1	TRBJ2-3	TGCGCCAGCGGGCCCAGGGGCACAGATACGCAGTATTTT	CASGPRGTDTQYF
TRBD2	TRBV9	TRBJ2-7	TGTGCCAGCAGCGTAGCTACTAGCGGGCCTTACGAGCAGTACTTC	CASSVATSGPYEQYF
.	TRBV11-2	TRBJ2-3	TGTGCCAGCATCTCAAGCTTAAGGGTAGGGAGGACGCAGTATTTT	CASISSLRVGRTQYF
.	TRBV30	TRBJ1-2	TGTGCCTGGAGTGCAAACACGTTTACTCGTGGCTACACCTTC	CAWSANTFTRGYTF
TRBD1	TRBV30	TRBJ1-3	TGTGCTTGGAGTGCAGGGGGTTATTATGGAAACACCATATATTTT	CAWSAGGYYGNTIYF
.	TRBV5-4	TRBJ1-1	TGTGCCAGCAGTTCGGCTGGGAACACTGAAGCTTTCTTT	CASSSAGNTEAFF
.	TRBV7-9	TRBJ2-1	TGTGCCAGCAGCTTAATTGCAGGGGGGCCCTACAATGAGCAGTTCTTC	CASSLIAGGPYNEQFF
.	TRBV10-3	TRBJ2-7	TGTGCCATCAGTGAGGGGGGCGGGACAACCCCCTACGAGCAGTACTTC	CAISEGGGTTPYEQYF
TRBD1	TRBV30	TRBJ1-1	TGTGCCTGGGCCCCAGGTCGGACAGGAGTAGCTTTCTTT	CAWAPGRTGVAFF
.	TRBV6-1	TRBJ1-5	TGTGCCAGCAGTGACGGTGCAGGGGTCAATCAGCCCCAGCATTTT	CASSDGAGVNQPQHF
.	TRBV6-6	TRBJ1-5	TGTGCCAGCGCTTTAAGCAATCAGCCCCAGCATTTT	CASALSNQPQHF
.	TRBV15	TRBJ1-5	TGTGCCACCAGCAGATACCTAGGCGAGCCCCAGCATTTT	CATSRYLGEPQHF
.	TRBV28	TRBJ2-2	TGTGCCAGCAGTTTAAGGAGGCAGGTGGGGACCGGGGAGCTGTTTTTT	CASSLRRQVGTGELFF
.	TRBV20-1	TRBJ2-7	TGCAGTGCTAGCATTGGTTACGAGCAGTACTTC	CSASIGYEQYF
.	TRBV15	TRBJ2-1	TGTGCCACCAGCAGAGAGGGACTTTCCTACAATGAGCAGTTCTTC	CATSREGLSYNEQFF
.	TRBV9	TRBJ2-1	TGTGCCAGCAGCACAGGAGGAGGGAATGAGCAGTTCTTC	CASSTGGGNEQFF
.	TRBV19	TRBJ1-2	TGTGCCAGTACCCGAGACGGAGGGATTAACTATGGCTACACCTTC	CASTRDGGINYGYTF
TRBD2	TRBV30	TRBJ2-2	TGTGCCTGGAGCTCTCTAGCGGGAGGCACCGGGGAGCTGTTTTTT	CAWSSLAGGTGELFF
TRBD2	TRBV5-1	TRBJ2-7	TGCGCCAGCACACATAGCGGGAGAGCCCCCTACGAGCAGTACTTC	CASTHSGRAPYEQYF
TRBD1	TRBV29-1	TRBJ2-2	TGCAGCGTTGAATCGGACAGGGGGGATTTCGGGGAGCTGTTTTTT	CSVESDRGDFGELFF
TRBD1	TRBV6-5	TRBJ1-4	TGTGCCAGCAGCAGGGGGGGAAGGAACGAAAAACTGTTTTTT	CASSRGGRNEKLFF